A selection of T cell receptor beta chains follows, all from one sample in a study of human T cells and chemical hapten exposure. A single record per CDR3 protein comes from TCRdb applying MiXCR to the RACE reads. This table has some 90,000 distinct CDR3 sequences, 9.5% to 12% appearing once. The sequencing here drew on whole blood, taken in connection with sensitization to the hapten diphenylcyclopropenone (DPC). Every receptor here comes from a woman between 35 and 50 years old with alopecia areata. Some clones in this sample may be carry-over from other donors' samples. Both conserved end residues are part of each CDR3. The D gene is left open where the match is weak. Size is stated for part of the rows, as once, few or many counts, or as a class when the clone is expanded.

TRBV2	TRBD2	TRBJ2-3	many	TGTGCCAGCATTAGTCTAGCGGGAGAGCATACGCAGTATTTT	CASISLAGEHTQYF
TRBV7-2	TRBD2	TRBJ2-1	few	TGTGCCAGCAGCTTAGGGAGGCCTAGCGGGGCCTACAATGAGCAGTTCTTC	CASSLGRPSGAYNEQFF
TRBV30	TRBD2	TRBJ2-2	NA	TGTGCCTGGAAGACTAGCGGGATCACCGGGGAGCTGTTTTTT	CAWKTSGITGELFF
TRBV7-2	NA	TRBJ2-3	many	TGTGCCAGCAGCTTATTGGGGGGTGGAGATACGCAGTATTTT	CASSLLGGGDTQYF
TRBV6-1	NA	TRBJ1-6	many	TGTGCCAAACCTCCAAGGGGGAGTCATAATTCACCCCTCCACTTT	CAKPPRGSHNSPLHF
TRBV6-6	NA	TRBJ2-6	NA	TGTGCCAGCACCCTTACCCTGGGGGGGGCCAACGTCCTGACTTTC	CASTLTLGGANVLTF
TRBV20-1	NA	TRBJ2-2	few	TGCAGTGCTAGGGGGCAGGGGTCGGACGTCGGGGAGCTGTTTTTT	CSARGQGSDVGELFF
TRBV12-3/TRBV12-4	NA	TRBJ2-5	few	TGTGCCAGCAGTTTCAGACCAGAAGGAGAGACCCAGTACTTC	CASSFRPEGETQYF
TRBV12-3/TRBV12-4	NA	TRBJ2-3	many	TGTGCCAGCAGATTAGGACAGTTCACAGATACGCAGTATTTT	CASRLGQFTDTQYF
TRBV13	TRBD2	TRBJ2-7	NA	TGTGCCAGCAGCTTAAGCTCCCCCGGCGGGAGTTCCTACGAGCAGTACTTC	CASSLSSPGGSSYEQYF
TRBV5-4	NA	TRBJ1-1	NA	TGTGCCAGCCAAACGTCCCGCCGGAACACTGAAGCTTTCTTT	CASQTSRRNTEAFF
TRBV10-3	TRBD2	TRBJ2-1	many	TGTGCCATCAGGTCTAGCGGGAGGTCGGGGAATGAGCAGTTCTTC	CAIRSSGRSGNEQFF
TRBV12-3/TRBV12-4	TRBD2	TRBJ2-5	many	TGTGCCAGCAGTCCAACTAGCGGGGGCCTCAAAGAGACCCAGTACTTC	CASSPTSGGLKETQYF
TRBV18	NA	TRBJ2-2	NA	TGTGCCAGCTCACCAAAGGAGGGCACCGGGGAGCTGTTTTTT	CASSPKEGTGELFF
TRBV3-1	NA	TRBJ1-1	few	TGTGCCAGCAGCCTTTCCGACCGGAACACTGAAGCTTTCTTT	CASSLSDRNTEAFF
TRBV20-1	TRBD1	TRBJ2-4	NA	TGCAGTGCTGAGACAGGGAAAAACATTCAGTACTTC	CSAETGKNIQYF
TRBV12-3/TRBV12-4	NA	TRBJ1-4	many	TGTGCCAGCAGTTTCGGAAGTGAAAAACTGTTTTTT	CASSFGSEKLFF
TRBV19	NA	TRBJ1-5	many	TGTGCCAGTAGGAAAGGGGGTCAGCCCCAGCATTTT	CASRKGGQPQHF
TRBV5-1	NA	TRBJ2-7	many	TGCGCCAGCAGCTTAGCATCCAGGTCGGGCGAGCAGTACTTC	CASSLASRSGEQYF
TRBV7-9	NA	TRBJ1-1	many	TGTGCCAGCAGCTTAGGAGGCGCCCATGACACTGAAGCTTTCTTT	CASSLGGAHDTEAFF
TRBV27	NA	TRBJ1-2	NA	TGTGCCAGCAGTTCATCGCAAACGGGGAACTATGGCTACACCTTC	CASSSSQTGNYGYTF
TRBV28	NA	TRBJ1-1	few	TGTGCCAGCAGTTTATTGTCCGGGGGAACCACAGGGAACACTGAAGCTTTCTTT	CASSLLSGGTTGNTEAFF
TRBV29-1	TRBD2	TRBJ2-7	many	TGCAGCGTTGCCGGGACAGGACTAGCGGTGTCCTACGAGCAGTACTTC	CSVAGTGLAVSYEQYF
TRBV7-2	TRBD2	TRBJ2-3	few	TGTGCCAGCAGCTTAGCACCTATCCGCCCGGGACTAGCGGGAGGAACAGATACGCAGTATTTT	CASSLAPIRPGLAGGTDTQYF
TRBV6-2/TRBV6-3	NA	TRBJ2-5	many	TGTGCCAGCAGTCCCCATGATCAAGAGACCCAGTACTTC	CASSPHDQETQYF
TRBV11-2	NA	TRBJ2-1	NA	TGTGCCGGGGCTGGGCTAGCGCGAGGTGAGCAGTTCTTC	CAGAGLARGEQFF
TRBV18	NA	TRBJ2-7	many	TGTGCCAGCTCATCGAGTACCTACTACGAGCAGTACTTC	CASSSSTYYEQYF
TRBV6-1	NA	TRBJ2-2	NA	TGTGCCAGTGACAAGGGCGCCGGGGAGCTGTTTTTT	CASDKGAGELFF
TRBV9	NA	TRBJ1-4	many	TGTGCCAGCAGCGTAGCACAGGGCCGGGAAAAACTGTTTTTT	CASSVAQGREKLFF
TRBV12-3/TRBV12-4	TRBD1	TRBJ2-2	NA	TGTGCCAGCAGGGACAGGCCTCCGAACACCGGGGAGCTGTTTTTT	CASRDRPPNTGELFF
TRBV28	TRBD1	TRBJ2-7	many	TGTGCCAGCAGACCCCCATCACAGGGGGCGCGGAAGTACTTC	CASRPPSQGARKYF
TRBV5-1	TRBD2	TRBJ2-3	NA	TGCGCCAGCAGCTTGGCCTCGGTAGCGGGAGGCACAGATACGCAGTATTTT	CASSLASVAGGTDTQYF
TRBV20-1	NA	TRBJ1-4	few	TGCAGTGCTACACCGACTCAGGGGTTCCCCCTGACAACTAATGAAAAACTGTTTTTT	CSATPTQGFPLTTNEKLFF
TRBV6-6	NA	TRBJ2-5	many	TGTGCCAGCATGGAGGCTCCGGAGACCCAGTACTTC	CASMEAPETQYF
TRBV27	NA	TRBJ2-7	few	TGTGCCAGCACCCGCGGCCACGAGCAGTACTTC	CASTRGHEQYF
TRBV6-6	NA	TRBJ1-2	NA	TGTGCCAGCAAAGAGTACAGGGAGGTTAACTATGGCTACACCTTC	CASKEYREVNYGYTF
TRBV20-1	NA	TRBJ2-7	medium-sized	TGCAGTGCTAAGACACGGTGGGACGAGCAGTACTTC	CSAKTRWDEQYF
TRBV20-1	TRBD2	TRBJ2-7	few	TGCAGTGCTAGCCCCGGGGGGGTCTCCTACGAGCAGTACTTC	CSASPGGVSYEQYF
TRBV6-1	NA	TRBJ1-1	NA	TGTGCCAGCAGTCGTTTGTGGGGGGCCAACACTGAAGCTTTCTTT	CASSRLWGANTEAFF
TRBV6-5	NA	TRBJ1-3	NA	TGTGCCAGCAGTCCAGGGATCTCTGGAAACACCATATATTTT	CASSPGISGNTIYF
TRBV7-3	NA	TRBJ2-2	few	TGTGCCAGCAGCTTTGGAGTGAACACCGGGGAGCTGTTTTTT	CASSFGVNTGELFF
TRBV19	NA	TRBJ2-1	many	TGTGCCAGTAGTAACCCGCTCGGCGAGCAGTTCTTC	CASSNPLGEQFF
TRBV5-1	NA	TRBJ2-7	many	TGCGCCAGCAGCTTGGCTCGGCAGGGACCCCACGAGCAGTACTTC	CASSLARQGPHEQYF
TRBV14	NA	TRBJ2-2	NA	TGTGCCAGCAGCCAAGATATAGGGGGCACCGGGGAGCTGTTTTTT	CASSQDIGGTGELFF
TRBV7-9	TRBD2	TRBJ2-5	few	TGTGCCAGCAGCTTAGAAGGGCGGGAGTTTGAGACCCAGTACTTC	CASSLEGREFETQYF
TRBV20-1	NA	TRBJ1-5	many	TGCAGTGCTGAGGATGGGGAGAAGAGCAATCAGCCCCAGCATTTT	CSAEDGEKSNQPQHF